This T cell receptor (beta chain) derives from a study of shared clonotypes between healthy human individuals. Trimming removed 4 bases at V and 0 bases at J, with 7 bases between. The CDR3 totals 13 residues. CDR1 SGHNT and CDR2 YYREEE come from the germline V gene (reference sequence). Worth noting for this clone: Its antigen is as yet unknown.

Study-wide points: Against clonotypes common to all four donors, non-shared ones had lower generation probabilities.

The assay was immunoSEQ multiplex PCR, and TCRdb's table has in-frame clones only and misses some. The data show approximately 2.5 million clones, around 90% seen once. The source of this sequence is a man between 18 and 35 years old in good health. Material: naive CD4+ T cells sorted from blood. This sample's subset: CD45RA+ positively selected. This chain links TRBV5-4 with TRBJ1-1, with a possible D match to TRBD1 (5 bases). In DNA form, the CDR3 reads TGTGCCAGCAGCGGGACGTTGAACACTGAAGCTTTCTTT. It yields the protein CASSGTLNTEAFF.